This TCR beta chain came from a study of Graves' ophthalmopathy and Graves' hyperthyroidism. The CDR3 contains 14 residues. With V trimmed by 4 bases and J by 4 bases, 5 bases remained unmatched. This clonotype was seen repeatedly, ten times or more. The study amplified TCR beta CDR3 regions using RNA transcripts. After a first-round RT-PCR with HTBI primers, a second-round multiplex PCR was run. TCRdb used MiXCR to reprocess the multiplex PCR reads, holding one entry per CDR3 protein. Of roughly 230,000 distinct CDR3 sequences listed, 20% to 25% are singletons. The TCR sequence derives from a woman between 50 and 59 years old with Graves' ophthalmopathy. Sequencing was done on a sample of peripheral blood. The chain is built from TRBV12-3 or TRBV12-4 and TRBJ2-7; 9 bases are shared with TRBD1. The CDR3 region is CASSSQGARYEQYF. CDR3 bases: TGTGCCAGCAGTTCACAGGGGGCTCGGTACGAGCAGTACTTC.